This record looks at one T cell receptor beta chain sequence and its context. The antigen is undetermined. CDR1 is MNHEY and CDR2 is SVGAGI in the germline V gene. CDR3 length equals 14 residues. V was clipped by 10 bases and J by 2 bases; unmatched bases: 11. These data originate in a study of cytomegalovirus exposure and HLA in healthy donors. Background on the study: A later analysis reported the same platform for the roughly 120 validation repertoires and the roughly 670 first-cohort repertoires.

Overall study results and limits: Usually a TCR sequence was rare, but some public TCRs were found in many donors. Reportedly, diagnosis of cytomegalovirus status by the classifier showed high specificity and sensitivity. The investigators catalogued 164 TCR beta chains as cytomegalovirus-associated.

TCRdb's table, derived via immunoSEQ multiplex PCR, lists solely in-frame clones and lacks some. The sample shows some 150,000 clones, around 89% of them seen only once. The receptor's source is a man younger than 30 in good health and CMV-seronegative. Sequences were obtained from PBMCs. The chain is built from TRBV6-5 and TRBJ2-7; 7 bases line up with TRBD1. The CDR3 sequence: CATSRQGLPYEQYF. The DNA for the CDR3 is TGTGCCACCTCCCGACAGGGCCTTCCCTACGAGCAGTACTTC.